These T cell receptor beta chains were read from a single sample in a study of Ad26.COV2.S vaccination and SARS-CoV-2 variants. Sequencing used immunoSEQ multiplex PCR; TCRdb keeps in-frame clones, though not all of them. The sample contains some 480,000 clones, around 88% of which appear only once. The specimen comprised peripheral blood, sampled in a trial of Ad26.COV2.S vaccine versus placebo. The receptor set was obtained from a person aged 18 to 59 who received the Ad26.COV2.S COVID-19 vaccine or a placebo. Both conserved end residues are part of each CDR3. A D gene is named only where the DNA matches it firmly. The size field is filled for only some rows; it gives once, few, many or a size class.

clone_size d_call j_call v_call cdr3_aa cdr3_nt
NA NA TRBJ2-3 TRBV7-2 CATGRSGAHTDTQYF TGTGCCACCGGGCGGAGCGGAGCACACACAGATACGCAGTATTTT
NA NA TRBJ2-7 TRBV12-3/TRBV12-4 CASTLTGPYEQYF TGTGCCAGCACCCTGACAGGCCCCTACGAGCAGTACTTC
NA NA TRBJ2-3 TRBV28 CASERGTDTQYF TGTGCCAGCGAGCGGGGCACAGATACGCAGTATTTT
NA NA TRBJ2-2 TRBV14 CASSQEMTGELFF TGTGCCAGCAGCCAAGAAATGACCGGGGAGCTGTTTTTT
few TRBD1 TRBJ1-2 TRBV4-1 CASSQGPWAGGDNYGYTF TGCGCCAGCAGCCAAGGCCCCTGGGCAGGGGGCGATAACTATGGCTACACCTTC
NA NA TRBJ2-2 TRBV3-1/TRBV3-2 CASSQDPVRTGELFF TGTGCCAGCAGCCAGGACCCCGTTCGCACCGGGGAGCTGTTTTTT
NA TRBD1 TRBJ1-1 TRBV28 CASRIRTGRLNTEAFF TGTGCCAGCAGGATCAGGACAGGGCGGTTGAACACTGAAGCTTTCTTT
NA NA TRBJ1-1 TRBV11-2 CASSLVPRPNTEAFF TGTGCCAGCAGCTTAGTACCCAGGCCGAACACTGAAGCTTTCTTT
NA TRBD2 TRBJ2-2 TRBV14 CASRLGLAGTGELFF TGTGCCAGCAGACTAGGACTAGCGGGCACCGGGGAGCTGTTTTTT
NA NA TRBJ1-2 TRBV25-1 CASSASENYGYTF TGTGCCAGCAGTGCTTCGGAGAACTATGGCTACACCTTC
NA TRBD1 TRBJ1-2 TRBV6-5 CASRSTGAYGYTF TGTGCCAGCAGATCGACAGGGGCCTATGGCTACACCTTC
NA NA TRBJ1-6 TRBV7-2 CASSTHRDGNSPLHF TGTGCCAGCAGCACACACCGGGACGGAAATTCACCCCTCCACTTT
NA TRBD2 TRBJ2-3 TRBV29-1 CSVEAAGADTQYF TGCAGCGTTGAAGCTGCGGGAGCAGATACGCAGTATTTT
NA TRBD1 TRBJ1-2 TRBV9 CASSARQGSDYGYTF TGTGCCAGCAGCGCGCGACAGGGCTCGGACTATGGCTACACCTTC
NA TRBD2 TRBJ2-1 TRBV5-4 CASSSGGGDEQFF TGTGCCAGCAGCTCCGGGGGGGGCGATGAGCAGTTCTTC
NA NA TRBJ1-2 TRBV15 CATSTPDSDGYTF TGTGCCACCAGCACTCCGGACTCAGATGGCTACACCTTC
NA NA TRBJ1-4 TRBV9 CASSVGTDASDEKLFF TGTGCCAGCAGCGTAGGCACGGACGCATCCGATGAAAAACTGTTTTTT
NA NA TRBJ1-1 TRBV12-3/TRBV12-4 CASSRTEKAFF TGTGCCAGCAGCCGGACAGAAAAAGCTTTCTTT
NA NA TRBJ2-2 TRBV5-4 CASSTVTGNTGELFF TGTGCCAGCAGCACCGTGACAGGGAACACCGGGGAGCTGTTTTTT
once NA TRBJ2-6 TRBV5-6 CASSHAFSRAGANVLTF TGTGCCAGCAGCCACGCTTTTTCCAGAGCCGGGGCCAACGTCCTGACTTTC
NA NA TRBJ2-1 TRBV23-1 CASSHGRSPGLITSMKNEQFF TGCGCCAGCAGTCATGGCCGATCTCCGGGACTGATAACATCGATGAAAAATGAGCAGTTCTTC
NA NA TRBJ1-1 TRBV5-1 CASSIGQTNTEAFF TGCGCCAGCAGCATAGGACAGACGAACACTGAAGCTTTCTTT
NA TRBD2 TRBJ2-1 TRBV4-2 CASSQGVSGSSYNEQFF TGTGCCAGCAGCCAAGGCGTTAGCGGGAGCTCCTACAATGAGCAGTTCTTC
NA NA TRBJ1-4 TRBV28 CASSFGTNEKLFF TGTGCCAGCTCTTTTGGCACTAATGAAAAACTGTTTTTT
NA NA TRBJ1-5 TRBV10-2 CASRNSVGPQPQHF TGCGCCAGCAGGAATTCCGTTGGACCCCAGCCCCAGCATTTT
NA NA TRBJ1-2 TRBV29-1 CSARGGAYGYTF TGCAGCGCTCGTGGGGGGGCGTATGGCTACACCTTC
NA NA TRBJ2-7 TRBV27 CASKGLGRSYEQYF TGTGCCAGCAAAGGATTAGGGAGGTCTTACGAGCAGTACTTC
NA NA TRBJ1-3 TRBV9 CASSATLGSGNTIYF TGTGCCAGCAGCGCCACTTTAGGATCCGGAAACACCATATATTTT
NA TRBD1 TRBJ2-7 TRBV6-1 CASSAAPGGEQYF TGTGCCAGCAGTGCAGCCCCAGGGGGAGAGCAGTACTTC
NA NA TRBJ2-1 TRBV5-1 CASKDLRNNEQFF TGCGCCAGCAAGGATCTACGGAACAATGAGCAGTTCTTC
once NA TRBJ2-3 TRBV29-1 CSVTTTDTQYF TGCAGCGTTACAACCACAGATACGCAGTATTTT
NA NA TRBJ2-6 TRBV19 CASSPFRAAGANVLTF TGTGCCAGTAGTCCTTTTAGGGCGGCTGGGGCCAACGTCCTGACTTTC
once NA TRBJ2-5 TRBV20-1 CSASMGAETQYF TGCAGTGCTAGTATGGGGGCAGAGACCCAGTACTTC
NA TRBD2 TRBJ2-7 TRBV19 CASRRGRGYEQYF TGTGCCAGCAGACGCGGGAGAGGATACGAGCAGTACTTC
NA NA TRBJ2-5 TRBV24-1 CATSEAAGSWETQYF TGTGCCACCAGTGAGGCCGCAGGGAGTTGGGAGACCCAGTACTTC
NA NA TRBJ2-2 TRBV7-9 CASSQGGPSNTGELFF TGTGCCAGCAGCCAGGGGGGGCCGTCGAACACCGGGGAGCTGTTTTTT
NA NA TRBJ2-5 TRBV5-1 CASSLGGKGQETQYF TGCGCCAGCAGCTTGGGTGGGAAGGGTCAAGAGACCCAGTACTTC
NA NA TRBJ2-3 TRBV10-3 CAISELRQGREDTQYF TGTGCCATCAGTGAACTTCGACAGGGGAGGGAAGATACGCAGTATTTT
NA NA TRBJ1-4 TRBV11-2 CASSHGLGIEKLFF TGTGCCAGCAGCCACGGGCTCGGGATTGAAAAACTGTTTTTT
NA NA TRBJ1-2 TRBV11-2 CASSLGGPLGYTF TGTGCCAGCAGCTTAGGGGGCCCTCTGGGCTACACCTTC
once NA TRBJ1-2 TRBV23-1 CASSHSVDGYTF TGCGCCAGCAGTCATTCGGTTGACGGCTACACCTTC
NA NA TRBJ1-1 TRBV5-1 CASRNTGTLKNTEAFF TGCGCCAGCAGAAATACCGGGACACTCAAGAACACTGAAGCTTTCTTT
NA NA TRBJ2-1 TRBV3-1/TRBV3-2 CASSQDTSSPFF TGTGCCAGCAGCCAAGATACCAGCTCCCCGTTCTTC